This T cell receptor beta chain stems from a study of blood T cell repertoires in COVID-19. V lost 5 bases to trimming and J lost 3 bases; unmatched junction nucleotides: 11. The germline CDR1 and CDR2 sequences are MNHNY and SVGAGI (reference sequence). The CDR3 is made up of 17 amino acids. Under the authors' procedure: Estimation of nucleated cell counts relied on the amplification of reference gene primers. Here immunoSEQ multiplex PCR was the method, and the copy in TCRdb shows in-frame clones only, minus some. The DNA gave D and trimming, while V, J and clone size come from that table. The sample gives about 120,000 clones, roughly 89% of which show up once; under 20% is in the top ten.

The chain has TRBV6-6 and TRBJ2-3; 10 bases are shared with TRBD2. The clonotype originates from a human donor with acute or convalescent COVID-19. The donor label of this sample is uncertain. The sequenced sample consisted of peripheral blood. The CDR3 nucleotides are TGTGCCAGCAGTCGATTACTAGCGGGGTACCTTACAGATACGCAGTATTTT. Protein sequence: CASSRLLAGYLTDTQYF.